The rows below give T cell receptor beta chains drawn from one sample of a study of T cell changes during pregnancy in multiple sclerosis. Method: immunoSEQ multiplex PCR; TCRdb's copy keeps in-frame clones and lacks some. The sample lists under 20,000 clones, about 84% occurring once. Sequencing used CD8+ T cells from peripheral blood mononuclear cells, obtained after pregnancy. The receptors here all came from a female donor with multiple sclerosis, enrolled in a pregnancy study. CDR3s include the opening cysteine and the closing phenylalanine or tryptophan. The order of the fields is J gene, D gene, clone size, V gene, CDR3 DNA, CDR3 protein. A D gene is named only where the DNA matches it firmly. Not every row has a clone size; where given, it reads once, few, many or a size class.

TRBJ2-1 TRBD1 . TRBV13 TGTGCCAGCAGCTTAGGCGGGACAGGGGGCATTGAGCAGTTCTTC CASSLGGTGGIEQFF
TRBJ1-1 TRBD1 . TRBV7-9 TGTGCCAGCAGCTGGGGAGGGACAGGGGTGAACACTGAAGCTTTCTTT CASSWGGTGVNTEAFF
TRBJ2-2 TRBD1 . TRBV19 TGTGCCAGTTCCCGCCGGGACAGCACCGGGGAGCTGTTTTTT CASSRRDSTGELFF
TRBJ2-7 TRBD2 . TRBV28 TGTGCCAGCAGCCAACTAGCGCTAAGCTCCTACGAGCAGTACTTC CASSQLALSSYEQYF
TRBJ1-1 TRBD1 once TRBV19 TGTGCCAGTAGCCTAGGGGGACAGGGATTCTTT CASSLGGQGFF
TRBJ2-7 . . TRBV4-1 TGCGCCAGCAGCCAAGATAGTCGGGTCCTCGAGCAGTACTTC CASSQDSRVLEQYF
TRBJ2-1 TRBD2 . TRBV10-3 TGTGCCATCAGTGTCGGGAGGGCCTCTAATGAGCAGTTCTTC CAISVGRASNEQFF
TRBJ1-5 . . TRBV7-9 TGTGCCAGCAGCTTAGCGGGCAGGGAGGGAGATCAGCCCCAGCATTTT CASSLAGREGDQPQHF
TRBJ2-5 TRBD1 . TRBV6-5 TGTGCCAGCAGTTCCACGACAGGGTACGAGACCCAGTACTTC CASSSTTGYETQYF
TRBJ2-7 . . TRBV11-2 TGTGCCAGCAGCCCGCGGGACTTTTCCCCGCTGGCCTACGAGCAGTACTTC CASSPRDFSPLAYEQYF
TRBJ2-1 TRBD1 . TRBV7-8 TGTGCCAGCAGCTTAGGGCAGGGGGCCAATGAGCAGTTCTTC CASSLGQGANEQFF
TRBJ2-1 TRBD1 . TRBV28 TGTGCCAGCAGTTTAAACCCGGACAGGCCAACCGACTACAATGAGCAGTTCTTC CASSLNPDRPTDYNEQFF
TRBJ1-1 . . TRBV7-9 TGTGCCAGCAGCGTAGGAGTTAATGAAGCTTTCTTT CASSVGVNEAFF
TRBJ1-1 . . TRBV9 TGTGCCAGCAGCCTCCCGGTGGGGGGAACTGAAGCTTTCTTT CASSLPVGGTEAFF
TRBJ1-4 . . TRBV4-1 TGCGCCAGCAGCCAAGATCGGGGGGAAACTAATGAAAAACTGTTTTTT CASSQDRGETNEKLFF
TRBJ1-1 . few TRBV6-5 TGTGCCAGCAGTTACTCGAAGGGAGCTGAAGCTTTCTTT CASSYSKGAEAFF
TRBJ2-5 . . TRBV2 TGTGCCAGCAGACGGGGACAAGAGACCCAGTACTTC CASRRGQETQYF
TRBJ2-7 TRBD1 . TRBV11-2 TGTGCCAGCAAGGGACAGGGCCCCGAGCAGTACTTC CASKGQGPEQYF
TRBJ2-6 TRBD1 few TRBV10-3 TGTGCCACCCAGGACAGGGTCTCTGGGGCCAACGTCCTGACTTTC CATQDRVSGANVLTF
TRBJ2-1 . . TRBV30 TGTGCCTGGAGTCCCGCTAGCGCTTACAATGAGCAGTTCTTC CAWSPASAYNEQFF
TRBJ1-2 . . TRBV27 TGTGCCAGCAGTTTAAGGGGTGCAGGATACGGCTACACCTTC CASSLRGAGYGYTF
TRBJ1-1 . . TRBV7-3 TGTGCCAGCAGCTTAACGGGGGGGAACACTGAAGCTTTCTTT CASSLTGGNTEAFF
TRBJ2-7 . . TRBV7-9 TGTGCCAGCAGCCCGCGGATAAACCCCTACGAGCAGTACTTC CASSPRINPYEQYF
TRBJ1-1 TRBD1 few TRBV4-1 TGCGCCAGCAGCCAAGTACAGGGGGCTGTGAGAGGCACTGAAGCTTTCTTT CASSQVQGAVRGTEAFF
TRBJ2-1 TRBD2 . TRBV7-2 TGTGCCAGCAGCTATGGCGGGAGTTTTAATGAGCAGTTCTTC CASSYGGSFNEQFF
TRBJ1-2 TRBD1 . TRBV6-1 TGTGCCAGCAGTGAGATGACAGGGGGCTTTCCCTTGGGCTACACCTTC CASSEMTGGFPLGYTF
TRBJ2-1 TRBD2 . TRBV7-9 TGTGCCAGCAGTTATAAAGCGGGAGCCCTCTACAATGAGCAGTTCTTC CASSYKAGALYNEQFF
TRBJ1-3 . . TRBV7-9 TGTGCCAGCAGAGCAGGCGGAAACACCATATATTTT CASRAGGNTIYF
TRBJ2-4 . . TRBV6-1 TGTGCCAGCAGTGAAGATGAGGGATTAGGTAGGGCATGGACCAAAAACATTCAGTACTTC CASSEDEGLGRAWTKNIQYF